This TCR beta chain was observed in a study of blood T cell repertoires in COVID-19. Study context: Italy, Spain and the United States were the sources of the convalescent and acute COVID-19 samples. Sources were T cells, B-cell-depleted T cells, or PBMCs; the material itself was cDNA or gDNA.

In the original processing: Amplification from reference gene primers served as the basis for estimated nucleated cell counts. Data came from immunoSEQ multiplex PCR; TCRdb stores just in-frame clones and leaves some out. Clone size and V and J calls were adopted from that table, with D and trimming inferred from the DNA. The sample records around 130,000 clones, over 75% being singletons. In the case of this clone: The same CDR3 also results from other DNA sequences found in this sample.

Germline V gene data show CDR1 as SGHRS and CDR2 as YFSETQ. The CDR3 covers 16 residues. J was trimmed by 2 bases and V by 0 bases; bases with no gene match: 2. This chain connects TRBV5-1 to TRBJ2-3; 11 bases map to TRBD2. The receptor was derived from a man in his 60s with active or convalescent COVID-19. Material: peripheral blood. CDR3 amino acids: CASSLGLAGTTDTQYF. As DNA, the CDR3 is TGCGCCAGCAGCTTGGGACTAGCGGGGACCACAGATACGCAGTATTTT.